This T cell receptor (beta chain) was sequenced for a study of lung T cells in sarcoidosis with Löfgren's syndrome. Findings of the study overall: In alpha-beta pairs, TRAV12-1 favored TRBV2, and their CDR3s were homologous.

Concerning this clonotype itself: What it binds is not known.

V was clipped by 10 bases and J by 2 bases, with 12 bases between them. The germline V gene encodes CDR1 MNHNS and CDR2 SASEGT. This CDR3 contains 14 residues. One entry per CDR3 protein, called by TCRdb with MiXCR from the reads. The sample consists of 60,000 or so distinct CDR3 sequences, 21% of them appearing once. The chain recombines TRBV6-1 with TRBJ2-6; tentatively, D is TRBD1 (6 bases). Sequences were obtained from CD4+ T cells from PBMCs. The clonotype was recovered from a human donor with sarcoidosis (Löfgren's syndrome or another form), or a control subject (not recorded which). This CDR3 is CATFSGAGANVLTF. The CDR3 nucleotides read TGTGCCACCTTTTCAGGGGCTGGGGCCAACGTCCTGACTTTC.